This entry lists 16 T cell receptor beta chains sequenced from one sample in a study of T cells in women clearing cervical HPV infection. Only in-frame clones appear in the TCRdb table, and some are missing; sequencing was by immunoSEQ multiplex PCR. The sample has under 45,000 clones. Specimen: blood buffy coat. Every receptor here comes from a woman between 18 and 69 years old with a cervical HPV16 infection that either progressed to CIN3+ or cleared (not recorded which).

A remark on this clone: The read stops 3 residues short of the end of the CDR3; the missing end is completed from the germline J gene. The gene calls are TRBV6-2 or TRBV6-3 and TRBJ2-1; TRBD2 aligns across 12 bases. The CDR3 spans 15 residues. Germline V gene lookup returns CDR1 MNHEY and CDR2 SVGEGT. The ends lost 5 bases at V and 8 bases at J; junction bases unmatched: 7. CDR3: CASSPLAGGPYEQFF. Incomplete CDR3 DNA: TGTGCCAGCAGTCCCCTAGCGGGAGGGCCTTATGAG.

About this clone itself: The read ends 3 residues shy of where the CDR3 ends; the end is completed using the germline J gene. The rearrangement joins TRBV2 to TRBJ1-2, with D possibly being TRBD1 (5 bases). The CDR3 runs 17 residues. The V gene lost 1 base and the J gene lost 2 bases, with 17 bases spanning the gap. The germline V gene encodes CDR1 SNHLY and CDR2 FYNNEI. This CDR3 is CASSEEGKRGSNYGYTF. The part of the CDR3 DNA that was read is TGTGCCAGCAGTGAAGAGGGGAAAAGAGGGTCCAACTATGGC.

As concerns this clone: With the read ending 3 residues before the CDR3 end, the germline J gene is used to fill in that end. This sequence joins TRBV10-1 and TRBJ1-2, with D maybe TRBD1 (6 bases). Germline V lookup: CDR1 WNHNN, CDR2 SYGVQD (reference sequence). Trimming removed 9 bases at V and 3 bases at J, with 14 bases between. This CDR3 has 13 amino acids. CDR3 bases read: TGCGCCAGAGGGGACAAGGGCGACTATGGC. Its protein product is CARGDKGDYG. The full-length CDR3 reads as CARGDKGDYGYTF.

Notes on this clone: The read ends 3 residues before the CDR3 terminus; that terminus is restored from the germline J gene. This chain joins TRBV4-1 and TRBJ1-4; tentatively, D is TRBD1 (6 bases). Germline values: CDR1 MGHRA, CDR2 YSYEKL. The V end lost 4 bases, the J end lost 0 bases, and 12 bases lay between the germline ends. CDR3 length: 16 amino acids. The CDR3 sequence: CASSLSWTATNEKLFF. Incomplete CDR3 DNA: TGCGCCAGCAGCCTGTCCTGGACAGCAACTAATGAAAAA.

A note on this clone: Coverage ceases 3 residues before the CDR3 finishes, and the germline J gene fills in the end. J is TRBJ1-2 and V is TRBV19; D might be TRBD1 (5 bases). The germline V gene encodes CDR1 LNHDA and CDR2 SQIVND (reference sequence). There are 15 residues in the CDR3. CDR3 region: CASSMGPGKDYDYTF. Partial CDR3 DNA: TGTGCCAGTAGTATGGGGCCAGGGAAGGACTACGAC.

On this clone: Coverage ceases 3 residues before the CDR3 finishes, and the germline J gene fills in the end. J is TRBJ1-5 and V is TRBV5-6; 7 bases line up with TRBD1. Germline trimming cut 4 bases from V and 1 base from J; bases unmatched to any gene: 2. In germline, CDR1 is SGHDT, CDR2 YYEEEE. CDR3 length: 14 amino acids. CDR3 bases read: TGTGCCAGCAGCCTCAGGGGGAGCAATCAGCCC. This sequence encodes CASSLRGSNQP. The whole CDR3 sequence reads CASSLRGSNQPQHF.

A note on this clone: Read data end 3 residues before the CDR3 end; the end is taken from the germline J gene. The rearrangement joins TRBV19 to TRBJ1-6; D possibly corresponds to TRBD1 (6 bases). V gave up 4 bases and J gave up 8 bases, with 9 bases separating them. From germline, CDR1 is LNHDA and CDR2 SQIVND (reference sequence). The CDR3 is made up of 13 amino acids. The DNA read from the CDR3 is TGTGCCAGTAGTAGCAGGGGCCATTCACCC. Translated, it gives CASSSRGHSP. In full, the CDR3 is CASSSRGHSPLHF.

Regarding this clone: With the read ending 3 residues before the CDR3 end, the germline J gene is used to fill in that end. V gene TRBV10-3 combines with J gene TRBJ1-2; 7 bases match TRBD1. J was trimmed by 2 bases and V by 4 bases; bases with no gene match: 4. CDR1 and CDR2 from the germline V gene are ENHRY and SYGVKD. The CDR3 is 14 residues long. The covered CDR3 bases are TGTGCCATCAGTGTCACAGGGGACAACTATGGC. Translating it yields CAISVTGDNYG. The entire CDR3 protein reads CAISVTGDNYGYTF.

As regards this clone: The DNA ends 3 residues before the CDR3 does, and the rest of the CDR3 is filled in from the germline J gene. This CDR3 is also generated by other DNA sequences in the sample. The chain joins TRBV30 to TRBJ1-3; D may be TRBD1 (5 bases). V was trimmed by 2 bases and J by 0 bases, leaving 11 bases between them. The CDR3 consists of 15 residues. Germline V gene data show CDR1 as GTSNPN and CDR2 as SVGIG (reference sequence). The CDR3 spells CAWSRGASSGNTIYF. The DNA read from the CDR3 is TGTGCCTGGAGTCGCGGGGCCAGCTCTGGAAACACC.

Concerning this clone: The CDR3 end is not reached by the read, which stops 3 residues before it; the germline J gene fills it in. The chain joins TRBV5-1 to TRBJ2-3, with TRBD1 matching over 7 bases. In germline, CDR1 is SGHRS, CDR2 YFSETQ. The CDR3 spans 15 residues. CDR3 DNA (partial): TGCGCCAGCAGCTTGGCGGGACAGTACCAAGAGACG. Its protein is CASSLAGQYQET. The CDR3, in full, reads CASSLAGQYQETQYF.

On this clone itself: From the germline J gene comes the end of the CDR3, since the read stops 3 residues before it. The J gene is TRBJ1-2, the V gene TRBV19; D not resolved. Germline CDR1 is LNHDA and CDR2 is SQIVND (reference sequence). The CDR3 runs to 12 residues. The CDR3 sequence: CASSMSPYDYTF. Incomplete CDR3 DNA: TGTGCCAGTAGTATGAGTCCCTACGAC.

In regard to this clone: The sequenced fragment ends 3 residues before the CDR3 boundary, so the rest is inferred from the germline J gene. V usage is TRBV19 and J usage is TRBJ2-1; 11 bases are shared with TRBD1. Germline CDR1 and CDR2: LNHDA and SQIVND (reference sequence). The CDR3 covers 15 residues. V was pared by 3 bases and J by 9 bases, with 7 bases of the junction left unmatched. The CDR3 spells CASSIGRTGGGEQFF. Incomplete CDR3 DNA: TGTGCCAGTAGTATTGGACGGACAGGGGGCGGTGAG. Looking up the rest from reference TRBV19 and TRBJ2-1 gives the full variable domain: DGGITQSPKYLFRKEGQNVTLSCEQNLNHDAMYWYRQDPGQGLRLIYYSQIVNDFQKGDIAEGYSVSREKKESFPLTVTSAQKNPTAFYLCASSIGRTGGGEQFFGPGTRLTVL.

A note on this clone: The read ends 3 residues early relative to the CDR3; the germline J gene fills the gap. This chain links TRBV7-8 with TRBJ2-7; TRBD1 matches 7 bases. This CDR3 is built from 15 residues. Losses at the gene ends were 1 base for V and 3 bases for J; bases not matched to a gene: 6. CDR1 and CDR2 (germline): SGHVS, FQNEAQ. The CDR3 DNA, read in part, is TGTGCCAGCAGCTTAGGAGAAACAGGGGACTACGAG. Translating it yields CASSLGETGDYE. The complete CDR3 sequence is CASSLGETGDYEQYF.

CDR3 sequence: CASSPRTATHEQYF. The sequenced part of the CDR3 DNA is TGTGCCAGCAGCCCCAGGACAGCCACACACGAG. The chain links TRBV7-6 to TRBJ2-7; D may be TRBD1 (6 bases). The CDR3 end falls 3 residues outside the read, so it is completed with the germline J gene. CDR1 is SGHVS and CDR2 is FNYEAQ in the germline V gene. This CDR3 is 14 amino acids long. Trimming pared 5 bases from V and 5 bases from J, leaving 16 bases between.

With respect to this clone: The read terminates 3 residues before the CDR3 end, so the remaining end is supplied by the germline J gene. This sequence joins TRBV15 and TRBJ1-4, with TRBD1 identical over 9 bases. Germline loops: CDR1 LNHNV, CDR2 YYDKDF (reference sequence). V lost 3 bases, J lost 8 bases, and 4 bases stayed unmatched. The CDR3 has 14 amino acids. The CDR3 protein is CATSRGTGNEKLFF. The sequenced CDR3 bases are TGTGCCACCAGCAGGGGGACAGGGAACGAAAAA.

In the case of this clone: The CDR3 extends 3 residues past the end of the read, so its final part is completed from the germline J gene. V usage is TRBV20-1 and J usage is TRBJ2-1; 7 positions agree with TRBD2. Looked up from germline, CDR1 is DFQATT and CDR2 is SNEGSKA (reference sequence). Trimming took 0 bases from V and 4 from J; bases not matched to a gene: 9. There are 16 residues in the CDR3. This CDR3 reads CSARDIGAGPYNEQFF. The CDR3 bases that were read are TGCAGTGCTAGAGATATCGGAGCGGGGCCGTACAATGAG.